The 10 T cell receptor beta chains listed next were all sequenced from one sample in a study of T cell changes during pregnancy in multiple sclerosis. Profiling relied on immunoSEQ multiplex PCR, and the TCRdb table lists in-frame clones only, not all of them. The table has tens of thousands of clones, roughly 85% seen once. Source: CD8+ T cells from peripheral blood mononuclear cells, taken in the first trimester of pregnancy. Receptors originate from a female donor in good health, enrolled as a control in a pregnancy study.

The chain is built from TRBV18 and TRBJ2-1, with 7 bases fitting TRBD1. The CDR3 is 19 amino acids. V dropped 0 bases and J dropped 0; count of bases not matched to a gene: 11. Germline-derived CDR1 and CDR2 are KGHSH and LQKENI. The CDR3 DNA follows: TGTGCCAGCTCACCACCGAAGGGGACAGTACCCTTCTCCTACAATGAGCAGTTCTTC. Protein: CASSPPKGTVPFSYNEQFF.

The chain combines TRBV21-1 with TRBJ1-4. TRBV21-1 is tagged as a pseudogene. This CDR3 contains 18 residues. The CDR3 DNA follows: TGTGCCAGCAGCAGCAAAAAGGGGCAGGACTACCCGGATGAAAAACTGTTTTTT. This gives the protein CASSSKKGQDYPDEKLFF.

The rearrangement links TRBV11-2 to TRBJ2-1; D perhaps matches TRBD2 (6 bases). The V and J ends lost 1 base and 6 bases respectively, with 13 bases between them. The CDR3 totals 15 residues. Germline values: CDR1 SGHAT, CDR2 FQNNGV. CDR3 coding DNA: TGTGCCAGCAGCTTAGGGGACTTCTTGGGCAATGAGCAGTTCTTC. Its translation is CASSLGDFLGNEQFF.

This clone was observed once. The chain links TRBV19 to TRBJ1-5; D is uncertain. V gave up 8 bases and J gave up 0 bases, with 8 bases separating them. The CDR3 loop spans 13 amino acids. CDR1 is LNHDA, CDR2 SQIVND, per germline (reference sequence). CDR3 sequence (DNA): TGTGCCAGTGGGAGGGATAGCAATCAGCCCCAGCATTTT. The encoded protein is CASGRDSNQPQHF.

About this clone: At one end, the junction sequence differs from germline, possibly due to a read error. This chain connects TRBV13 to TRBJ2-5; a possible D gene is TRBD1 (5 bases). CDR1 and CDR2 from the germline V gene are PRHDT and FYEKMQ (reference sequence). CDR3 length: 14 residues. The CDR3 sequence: CVSSLRALGETQYF. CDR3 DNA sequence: TGTGTCAGCAGCCTCAGGGCCCTGGGGGAGACCCAGTACTTC.

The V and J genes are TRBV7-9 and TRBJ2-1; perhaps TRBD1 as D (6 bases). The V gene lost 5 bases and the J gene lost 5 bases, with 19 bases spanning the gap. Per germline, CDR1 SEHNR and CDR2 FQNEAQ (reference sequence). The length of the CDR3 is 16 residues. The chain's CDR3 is CASSPTPRQADNEQFF. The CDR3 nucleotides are TGTGCCAGCAGCCCTACCCCCCGACAGGCCGACAATGAGCAGTTCTTC.

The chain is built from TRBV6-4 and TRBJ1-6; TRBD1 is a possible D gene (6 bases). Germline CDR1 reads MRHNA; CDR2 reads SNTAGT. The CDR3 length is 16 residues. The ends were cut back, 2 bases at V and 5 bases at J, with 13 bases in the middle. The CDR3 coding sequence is TGTGCCAGCAGTGACCCTCCGGGACACAATAATTCACCCCTCCACTTT. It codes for CASSDPPGHNNSPLHF.

Here the CDR3 reads CASSVGAGKRGELFF. The CDR3 bases are TGTGCCAGCAGCGTAGGGGCCGGTAAAAGGGGGGAGCTGTTTTTT. This chain uses TRBV9 with TRBJ2-2; no clear D gene. The V end was cut by 0 bases, the J end by 8 bases, with 14 bases between. From germline, CDR1 is SGDLS and CDR2 YYNGEE. The CDR3 has 15 amino acids.

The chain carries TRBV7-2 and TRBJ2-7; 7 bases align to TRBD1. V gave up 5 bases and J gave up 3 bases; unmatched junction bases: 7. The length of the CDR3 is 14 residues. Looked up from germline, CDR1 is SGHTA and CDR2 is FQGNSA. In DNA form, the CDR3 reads TGTGCCAGCAGCGGCCCGGGACAGATCTACGAGCAGTACTTC. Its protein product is CASSGPGQIYEQYF. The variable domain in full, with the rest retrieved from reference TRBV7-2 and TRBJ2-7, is GAGVSQSPSNKVTEKGKDVELRCDPISGHTALYWYRQSLGQGLEFLIYFQGNSAPDKSGLPSDRFSAERTGGSVSTLTIQRTQQEDSAVYLCASSGPGQIYEQYFGPGTRLTVT.

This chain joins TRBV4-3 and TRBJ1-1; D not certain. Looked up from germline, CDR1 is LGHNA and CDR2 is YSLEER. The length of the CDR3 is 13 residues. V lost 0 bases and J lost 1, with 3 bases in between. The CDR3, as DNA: TGCGCCAGCAGCCAAGATAGGAACACTGAAGCTTTCTTT. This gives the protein CASSQDRNTEAFF.